Listed here is a single T cell receptor beta chain. Antigen: not known. Here immunoSEQ multiplex PCR was the method, and the copy in TCRdb shows in-frame clones only, minus some. The data hold 60,000 or so clones, with 84% observed a single time. The sample belongs to a study of T cell responses to AZD1222 COVID-19 vaccine. Study-level findings and limits: At baseline, just five to seven AZD1222 recipients tested seropositive.

This sequence was found in an adult in good health. Material: peripheral blood, obtained on day 0 of AZD1222 vaccination.

CDR3 protein: CASSLEIGPQHF. The DNA of the CDR3 is TGTGCCAGCAGCTTAGAAATAGGGCCCCAGCATTTT. The rearrangement uses TRBV7-2 and TRBJ1-5; unclear D gene. The CDR3 length is 12 residues. The V end lost 1 base, the J end lost 9 bases, and 7 bases lay between the germline ends. Germline V gives CDR1 SGHTA, CDR2 FQGNSA.